Presented here are 8 T cell receptor beta chains from one specimen sequenced in a study of metastatic and nonmetastatic thyroid tumors (TCRdb year 2020). No patient had received any treatment before thyroid surgery. The library was generated by PCR. Data came from an Illumina HiSeq 4000. In TCRdb, the public reads were trimmed at Q25 with fastp and aligned with MiXCR, with productive beta chains retained. Present in this sample are about 20,000 clones, about 24% of which were seen just once. The ten largest clonotypes hold 5.5% to 8% of the sample. Sequenced material: tumor tissue. The origin of the receptors is a female donor with papillary thyroid cancer or a benign thyroid nodule (not recorded which). Some clones in this sample may be carry-over from other donors' samples.

Notes on this clone: A junction end diverges from the germline sequence, so it may reflect a read error. The J gene is TRBJ2-2, the V gene TRBV28, with 7 nucleotides matching TRBD2. CDR1 and CDR2 from the germline V gene are MDHEN and SYDVKM. This CDR3 has 13 amino acids. The chain's CDR3 is CASSPQHGGGLFF. In DNA form, the CDR3 reads TGTGCCAGCAGCCCGCAGCATGGCGGGGGGCTGTTTTTT.

This clone has only a few counts. A read error may be the cause here, since a much bigger clone is one base away. In this CDR3 the conserved last residue, phenylalanine or tryptophan, is missing, so a read error is likely. Other DNA sequences of this sample code for an identical CDR3. Written as DNA, the CDR3 is TGTGCCAGTAGTATCGGGAGAGCGCAACCCTACGAGCAGTACTTA. This gives the protein CASSIGRAQPYEQYL. The chain is built from TRBV19 and TRBJ2-7; D might be TRBD2 (6 bases). Germline assignment: CDR1 LNHDA and CDR2 SQIVND (reference sequence). The CDR3 totals 15 residues. V was pared by 3 bases and J by 2 bases, with 14 bases between.

This clone occurred a few times. V gene TRBV30 combines with J gene TRBJ1-1, with 10 bases lining up with TRBD1. In germline, CDR1 is GTSNPN, CDR2 SVGIG (reference sequence). Losses at the gene ends were 8 bases for V and 1 base for J; bases not matched to a gene: 7. This CDR3 is 14 amino acids long. The CDR3 sequence: CAGDRGRWNTEAFF. CDR3 nucleotide sequence: TGTGCCGGCGACAGGGGGCGCTGGAACACTGAAGCTTTCTTT.

This clone was recorded many times. The rearrangement uses TRBV13 and TRBJ1-6, with a tentative D call TRBD1 (5 bases). The CDR3 extends over 14 amino acids. V gave up 5 bases and J gave up 7 bases, with 12 bases separating them. CDR1 is PRHDT and CDR2 is FYEKMQ in the germline V gene (reference sequence). The CDR3 sequence is CASSPEGPNSPLHF. The CDR3 DNA sequence: TGTGCCAGCAGCCCGGAGGGGCCAAATTCACCCCTCCACTTT.

This clone appeared a few times. The chain combines TRBV27 with TRBJ2-1; D is perhaps TRBD1 (6 bases). CDR1 is MNHEY and CDR2 is SMNVEV in the germline V gene (reference sequence). Trimming left V 4 bases short and J 2 bases short, with 21 bases between. The CDR3 is made up of 18 amino acids. The CDR3 region is CASSSETSIGGPYNEQFF. The CDR3 nucleotides read TGTGCCAGCAGTTCCGAAACCTCCATAGGGGGACCCTACAATGAGCAGTTCTTC.

The chain recombines TRBV6-2 or TRBV6-3 with TRBJ1-1, with D uncertain. CDR1 is MNHEY and CDR2 is SVGEGT in the germline V gene. The CDR3 length is 18 residues. V lost 10 bases to trimming and J lost 4 bases, with 31 bases between them. CDR3 nucleotides: TGTGCCACCAATACTGACTTGCGCTGGCCTAATGAGAGCACTGAAGCTTTCTTT. Protein: CATNTDLRWPNESTEAFF.

By share of the sample, this clone is medium-sized. The V call is TRBV6-1, the J call TRBJ2-2; D unclear. The CDR3 is made up of 16 amino acids. The V gene lost 1 base and the J gene lost 0 bases, with 9 bases spanning the gap. Germline CDR1 and CDR2: MNHNS and SASEGT. The CDR3 sequence is CASSEVLVSNTGELFF. In DNA form, the CDR3 reads TGTGCCAGCAGTGAAGTTCTAGTATCGAACACCGGGGAGCTGTTTTTT.

This clone showed up just a few times. Germline is not matched at one junction end, which may reflect a read error. V gene TRBV6-2 or TRBV6-3 combines with J gene TRBJ2-5; maybe TRBD1 (6 bases). The CDR3 runs 14 residues. From germline, CDR1 is MNHEY and CDR2 SVGEGT. CDR3 region: CTSSYHRTEGSQYF. Here the CDR3 DNA reads TGTACCAGCAGTTACCATCGGACAGAAGGGTCCCAGTACTTC.